The 19 T cell receptor beta chains below were found in one sample sequenced in a study of immune evolution from preneoplasia to lung adenocarcinoma listed by TCRdb under 2021. The library was produced with the immunoSEQ multiplex PCR assay. TCRdb mirrors the immuneACCESS table, restricted to in-frame sequences. Some clones are absent from its copies; in checked studies, under half trace to an unresolved V gene, and the reason for the others is unknown. Counted in this sample were approximately 3,500 clones; around 50% of them appeared once. The ten most abundant clones make up roughly 7% of the sample. Sequencing input: FFPE normal lung tissue adjacent to the tumor. The receptors come from a person aged 50 to 59 with lung adenocarcinoma.

This chain links TRBV30 with TRBJ2-3, with 7 bases matching TRBD1. With V trimmed by 5 bases and J by 1 base, 9 bases remained unmatched. This CDR3 is built from 15 residues. Germline V lookup: CDR1 GTSNPN, CDR2 SVGIG (reference sequence). The CDR3 nucleotides are TGTGCCTGGGACCGACGTACAGGGGGCACAGATACGCAGTATTTT. Residues: CAWDRRTGGTDTQYF.

The chain links TRBV18 to TRBJ2-7; 8 bases line up with TRBD2. This CDR3 is built from 15 residues. Germline trimming cut 2 bases from V and 3 bases from J; bases unmatched to any gene: 6. From germline, CDR1 is KGHSH and CDR2 LQKENI. The CDR3 DNA is TGTGCCAGCTCACCAAGCGGGGGTGACTACTACGAGCAGTACTTC. Amino acids: CASSPSGGDYYEQYF.

The V gene is TRBV29-1, the J gene TRBJ2-3; D is uncertain. V was trimmed by 1 base and J by 4 bases, leaving 9 bases between them. Germline assignment: CDR1 SQVTM and CDR2 ANQGSEA. This CDR3 has 13 residues. CDR3 sequence (DNA): TGCAGCGTTGAAGGCGGAGTCGCAGATACGCAGTATTTT. Residues: CSVEGGVADTQYF.

The chain links TRBV9 to TRBJ1-2; the D is unclear. The CDR3 totals 15 residues. V was clipped by 0 bases and J by 6 bases, with 15 bases between them. In germline, CDR1 is SGDLS, CDR2 YYNGEE. CDR3 in DNA: TGTGCCAGCAGCGTAGATTATGACTCACCTGATGGCTACACCTTC. Translated, it gives CASSVDYDSPDGYTF.

The V and J genes are TRBV29-1 and TRBJ1-5, with 9 bases matching TRBD1. With 6 bases clipped from V and 0 bases from J, the junction kept 6 bases outside the gene matches. There are 15 residues in the CDR3. Germline V CDR1 and CDR2: SQVTM, ANQGSEA. The CDR3 region is CSVTTGGRSNQPQHF. CDR3 nucleotide sequence: TGCAGCGTAACTACAGGGGGCCGTAGCAATCAGCCCCAGCATTTT.

This clone has only a few counts. V gene TRBV9 combines with J gene TRBJ1-6, with D perhaps matching TRBD1 (6 bases). Deletions cut 5 bases from V and 6 bases from J, with 12 bases between. The CDR3 runs 14 residues. Germline loops: CDR1 SGDLS, CDR2 YYNGEE. In DNA, the CDR3 is TGTGCCAGCAGGAGGACAGCAGTTAATTCACCCCTCCACTTT. As protein: CASRRTAVNSPLHF.

About this clone: At one of its ends the junction is not consistent with the germline gene, which may arise from a read error. The chain has TRBV4-1 and TRBJ1-2; tentative D call: TRBD1 (5 bases). Germline CDR1 reads MGHRA; CDR2 reads YSYEKL. There are 12 residues in the CDR3. DNA for the CDR3: TGCGCCAGCAGCCTACTCAGGGACGGCACGATCTTC. Protein: CASSLLRDGTIF.

The CDR3 region is CASSETSGGPNEQFF. Here the CDR3 DNA reads TGTGCCAGCAGTGAAACTAGCGGGGGGCCCAATGAGCAGTTCTTC. The chain recombines TRBV6-1 with TRBJ2-1; 12 bases are a match to TRBD2. This CDR3 region has 15 residues. Unmatched junction bases numbered 2, after V lost 2 bases and J lost 6 bases. Germline CDR1 MNHNS, CDR2 SASEGT.

V usage is TRBV5-6 and J usage is TRBJ1-4; the D is unclear. Trimming cost V 0 bases and J 8 bases, with 11 bases left between them. This CDR3 has 14 residues. Germline V gives CDR1 SGHDT, CDR2 YYEEEE. CDR3 residues: CASSLASSREKLFF. In DNA form, the CDR3 reads TGTGCCAGCAGCTTGGCCTCCTCTCGAGAAAAACTGTTTTTT.

This rearrangement joins TRBV7-2 to TRBJ2-7; possibly TRBD1 or TRBD2 for D (5 bases each). The CDR3 spans 15 residues. The V end was cut by 7 bases, the J end by 1 base, with 17 bases between. Germline V lookup: CDR1 SGHTA, CDR2 FQGNSA. The CDR3, as DNA: TGTGCCAGCAACATAGGGGCTGGAGGATCCTACGAGCAGTACTTC. It yields the protein CASNIGAGGSYEQYF. Combining the CDR3 with reference TRBV7-2 and TRBJ2-7 gives the whole variable domain GAGVSQSPSNKVTEKGKDVELRCDPISGHTALYWYRQSLGQGLEFLIYFQGNSAPDKSGLPSDRFSAERTGGSVSTLTIQRTQQEDSAVYLCASNIGAGGSYEQYFGPGTRLTVT.

The chain joins TRBV7-9 to TRBJ2-1; 7 nucleotides line up with TRBD2. Germline CDR1 SEHNR, CDR2 FQNEAQ (reference sequence). V was pared by 4 bases and J by 9 bases, with 24 bases of the junction left unmatched. The CDR3 has 19 amino acids. CDR3 residues: CASSSLDILERDSLGEQFF. Here the CDR3 DNA reads TGTGCCAGCAGCTCCCTGGACATCTTAGAGCGGGACTCATTGGGTGAGCAGTTCTTC.

This clone was picked up a small number of times. Here the CDR3 DNA reads TGTGCCAGCAGTTTAGCGGGGACGGTGAATTCACCCCTCCACTTT. This codes for CASSLAGTVNSPLHF. V gene TRBV28 combines with J gene TRBJ1-6; D is perhaps TRBD1 (5 bases). V dropped 2 bases and J dropped 7 bases, with 12 bases sitting between them. The CDR3 sequence is 15 residues long. Germline CDR1 MDHEN, CDR2 SYDVKM.

The chain recombines TRBV6-6 with TRBJ1-1; TRBD1 matches at 10 bases. V trimming: 6 bases; J trimming: 11 bases; junction bases outside the gene matches: 6. Germline V gene sequence: CDR1 MNHNY, CDR2 SVGAGI (reference sequence). The CDR3 loop spans 12 amino acids. CDR3 in DNA: TGTGCCAGCAGCCAGCAGGACAGGGGGGCTTTCTTT. Protein product: CASSQQDRGAFF.

The chain employs TRBV5-5 and TRBJ1-4; 7 bases line up with TRBD1. Trimming at V came to 4 bases and at J to 7 bases, leaving 7 bases not matched to a gene. The CDR3 sequence is 14 residues long. CDR1 and CDR2 (germline): SGHKS, YYEKEE (reference sequence). The CDR3 loop is CASSPGGLSEKLFF. CDR3 in DNA: TGTGCCAGCAGCCCAGGGGGATTGAGTGAAAAACTGTTTTTT. The variable domain in full, with the rest retrieved from reference TRBV5-5 and TRBJ1-4, is DAGVTQSPTHLIKTRGQQVTLRCSPISGHKSVSWYQQVLGQGPQFIFQYYEKEERGRGNFPDRFSARQFPNYSSELNVNALLLGDSALYLCASSPGGLSEKLFFGSGTQLSVL.

This clone has more than one count but fewer than ten. The chain recombines TRBV11-3 with TRBJ2-7; TRBD2 matches 8 bases. The CDR3 has 14 residues. The junction had 6 bases not matched to a gene; V was cut back by 5 bases and J by 3 bases. Germline V lookup: CDR1 SGHNT, CDR2 YENEEA. As DNA, the CDR3 is TGTGCCAGCAGCCTCAGCGGGGGAAACTACGAGCAGTACTTC. Encoded protein: CASSLSGGNYEQYF.

This chain connects TRBV27 to TRBJ2-1; D is unresolved. The CDR3 is 14 residues long. The germline V and J ends were trimmed by 7 bases and 0 bases, with 10 bases remaining between them. The germline V gene has CDR1 MNHEY and CDR2 SMNVEV (reference sequence). The CDR3: CASKELSSYNEQFF. In DNA, the CDR3 is TGTGCCAGCAAGGAGTTGAGCTCCTACAATGAGCAGTTCTTC.

The chain uses TRBV7-2 and TRBJ1-2, with D perhaps matching TRBD1 (5 bases). V was shortened by 4 bases and J by 6 bases, with 21 bases between the two germline ends. Germline CDR1 is SGHTA and CDR2 is FQGNSA. The CDR3 is made up of 16 amino acids. The CDR3 spells CASSSRTPYLGNGYTF. In nucleotides, the CDR3 is TGTGCCAGCAGCTCCAGGACACCCTACTTGGGCAATGGCTACACCTTC.

This clone is labeled large (0.1 to 1%). V and J are TRBV29-1 and TRBJ2-7; TRBD1 matches at 9 bases. Trimming cost V 2 bases and J 6 bases; bases outside gene matches: 8. The germline gives CDR1 SQVTM, CDR2 ANQGSEA. The CDR3 has 14 amino acids. DNA for the CDR3: TGCAGCGTTGAACCCCGGGGACAGGGAGGCGAGCAGTACTTC. Translation: CSVEPRGQGGEQYF.

The V call is TRBV5-8, the J call TRBJ1-4, with TRBD1 matching over 7 bases. Looked up from germline, CDR1 is SGHTS and CDR2 is YDEGEE. With 7 bases clipped from V and 10 bases from J, the junction kept 7 bases outside the gene matches. The CDR3 totals 12 residues. The CDR3: CASWNRGGKLFF. The CDR3 DNA follows: TGTGCCAGCTGGAACAGGGGCGGAAAACTGTTTTTT.